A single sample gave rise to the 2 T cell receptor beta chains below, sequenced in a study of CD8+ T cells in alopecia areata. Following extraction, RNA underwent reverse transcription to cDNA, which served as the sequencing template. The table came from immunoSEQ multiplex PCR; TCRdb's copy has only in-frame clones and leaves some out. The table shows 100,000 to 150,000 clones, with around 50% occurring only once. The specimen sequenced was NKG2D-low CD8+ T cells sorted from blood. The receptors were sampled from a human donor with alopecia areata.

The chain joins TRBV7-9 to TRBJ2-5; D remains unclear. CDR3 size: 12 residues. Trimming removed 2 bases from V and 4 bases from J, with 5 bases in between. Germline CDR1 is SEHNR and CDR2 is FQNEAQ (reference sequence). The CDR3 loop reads CASSLSAETQYF. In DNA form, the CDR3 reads TGTGCCAGCAGCTTATCGGCAGAGACCCAGTACTTC.

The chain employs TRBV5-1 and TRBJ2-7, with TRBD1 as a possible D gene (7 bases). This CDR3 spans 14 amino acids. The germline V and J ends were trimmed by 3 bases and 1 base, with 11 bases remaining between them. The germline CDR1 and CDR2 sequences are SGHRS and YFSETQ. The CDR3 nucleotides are TGCGCCAGCAGCTCGACAGGGACTTCCTACGAGCAGTACTTC. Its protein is CASSSTGTSYEQYF.